This TCR beta chain was sequenced during a study of cytomegalovirus exposure and HLA in healthy donors. This clone occurred a few times. Its specificity is unknown. Findings and limits, study-wide: Per a later analysis, 18,000 or so TCR beta sequences showed association with HLA alleles at 0.05 false discovery rate.

Primers included in the PCR were 60 Vbeta and 13 Jbeta primers. This table comes from immunoSEQ multiplex PCR, and its TCRdb copy is limited to in-frame clones, with some not included. The sample lists over 70,000 clones; roughly 73% were seen once. The CDR3 is made up of 17 amino acids. Per the germline V gene, CDR1 is MDHEN and CDR2 is SYDVKM. V lost 5 bases to trimming and J lost 0 bases; unmatched junction nucleotides: 6. J is TRBJ2-6 and V is TRBV28; 8 bases are a match to TRBD1. This receptor was obtained from a male donor in good health and CMV-seropositive. The sequenced sample consisted of PBMCs. The CDR3 loop is CASSPPQGASGANVLTF. CDR3 DNA sequence: TGTGCCAGCAGTCCACCCCAGGGGGCCTCTGGGGCCAACGTCCTGACTTTC. Based on the CDR3 plus reference TRBV28 and TRBJ2-6, the full variable domain is DVKVTQSSRYLVKRTGEKVFLECVQDMDHENMFWYRQDPGLGLRLIYFSYDVKMKEKGDIPEGYSVSREKKERFSLILESASTNQTSMYLCASSPPQGASGANVLTFGAGSRLTVL.